The rows below give T cell receptor beta chains drawn from one sample of a study of cytomegalovirus exposure and HLA in healthy donors. Sequencing used immunoSEQ multiplex PCR; TCRdb keeps in-frame clones, though not all of them. The table includes under 300,000 clones, about nine tenths detected once. Sequenced material: PBMCs. The receptor source for this set is a girl aged 2 to 10 in good health and CMV-seronegative. The CDR3 runs from the conserved cysteine through the conserved F or W. D genes are given only for firm matches. The size field is filled for only some rows; it gives once, few, many or a size class.

CASSLWDRGVNTEAFF,TGTGCCAGCTCTCTATGGGACAGGGGGGTGAACACTGAAGCTTTCTTT,-,TRBD1,TRBV18,TRBJ1-1
CSVEAGGTGYEQYF,TGCAGCGTTGAAGCTGGAGGGACAGGCTACGAGCAGTACTTC,-,TRBD1,TRBV29-1,TRBJ2-7
CASSDGRAGELFF,TGTGCCAGCAGCGACGGGAGGGCCGGGGAGCTGTTTTTT,-,TRBD2,TRBV7-9,TRBJ2-2
CASSTPRTLPFWEQYF,TGTGCCAGCAGCACTCCCAGGACATTACCGTTCTGGGAGCAGTACTTC,-,-,TRBV7-9,TRBJ2-7
CASSPKTGEAFF,TGTGCCAGCTCCCCAAAAACAGGAGAAGCTTTCTTT,-,-,TRBV18,TRBJ1-1
CASSQTSGPSTDTQYF,TGTGCCAGCAGCCAGACTAGCGGGCCTAGCACAGATACGCAGTATTTT,-,TRBD2,TRBV7-9,TRBJ2-3
CASSLVPGLPYTQYF,TGTGCCAGCAGCTTGGTCCCGGGACTGCCCTATACGCAGTATTTT,-,-,TRBV5-6,TRBJ2-3
CASSLGAQETQYF,TGTGCCAGCAGTCTGGGGGCCCAAGAGACCCAGTACTTC,-,-,TRBV28,TRBJ2-5
CSAGLAGGFEQYF,TGCAGCGCTGGTCTAGCGGGAGGTTTCGAGCAGTACTTC,-,TRBD2,TRBV29-1,TRBJ2-7
CASSLGRVVAGELFF,TGTGCCAGCAGCTTGGGCAGGGTAGTGGCCGGGGAGCTGTTTTTT,-,-,TRBV5-4,TRBJ2-2
CASTIRGEKLFF,TGTGCCAGCACCATTAGAGGTGAAAAACTGTTTTTT,-,-,TRBV7-2,TRBJ1-4
CAISGASGTVNSPLHF,TGTGCCATCAGTGGAGCTTCCGGGACAGTTAATTCACCCCTCCACTTT,-,TRBD1,TRBV10-3,TRBJ1-6
CASSRDSGSFAEQYF,TGTGCCAGCAGCCGAGATAGCGGGAGTTTTGCCGAGCAGTACTTC,-,TRBD2,TRBV7-2,TRBJ2-7
CASSLSVLAGGPYNEQFF,TGTGCCAGCAGCTTGTCAGTCCTAGCGGGGGGGCCATACAATGAGCAGTTCTTC,-,TRBD2,TRBV5-6,TRBJ2-1
CASSFRGSTEAFF,TGTGCCAGCAGCTTCAGGGGGTCCACTGAAGCTTTCTTT,-,TRBD1,TRBV7-3,TRBJ1-1
CAWSGGGQSSYNEQFF,TGTGCCTGGAGCGGCGGGGGCCAAAGCTCCTACAATGAGCAGTTCTTC,-,-,TRBV30,TRBJ2-1
CAWSASGRPPNEQFF,TGTGCCTGGAGCGCCAGCGGGAGGCCCCCCAATGAGCAGTTCTTC,-,TRBD2,TRBV30,TRBJ2-1
CASSARQAGYEQYF,TGCGCCAGCAGCGCCCGACAGGCCGGCTACGAGCAGTACTTC,-,-,TRBV5-1,TRBJ2-7
CASSLRSLRGNTGELFF,TGTGCCAGCAGCTTGCGATCTCTAAGGGGCAACACCGGGGAGCTGTTTTTT,once,-,TRBV7-3,TRBJ2-2
CASRGGGGELFF,TGTGCCAGCAGGGGCGGAGGCGGGGAGCTGTTTTTT,-,-,TRBV13,TRBJ2-2
CASSSRDSLSGNTIYF,TGCGCCAGCAGCAGCAGGGACAGCCTTTCTGGAAACACCATATATTTT,-,TRBD1,TRBV5-1,TRBJ1-3
CASSQVGGGATNEKLFF,TGCGCCAGCAGCCAAGTGGGAGGGGGGGCGACTAATGAAAAACTGTTTTTT,-,-,TRBV4-1,TRBJ1-4
CATHGQNGYTF,TGTGCCACCCACGGACAGAATGGCTACACCTTC,-,-,TRBV28,TRBJ1-2
CAWRQGGGTRNTEAFF,TGTGCCTGGAGACAGGGAGGGGGGACACGAAACACTGAAGCTTTCTTT,-,-,TRBV30,TRBJ1-1
CSVLLGSGGQETQYF,TGCAGCGTTTTATTGGGTAGCGGAGGCCAAGAGACCCAGTACTTC,-,-,TRBV29-1,TRBJ2-5
CASSPRGQGARGYTF,TGTGCCAGCAGTCCACGGGGACAGGGGGCGAGGGGCTACACCTTC,-,TRBD1,TRBV28,TRBJ1-2
CASSTGTANSPLHF,TGTGCCAGCAGCACCGGGACAGCTAATTCACCCCTCCACTTT,-,TRBD1,TRBV6-5,TRBJ1-6
CASSLTTGYNEQFF,TGTGCCAGCAGCCTTACAACAGGTTACAATGAGCAGTTCTTC,-,-,TRBV11-1,TRBJ2-1
CASGMAWANPNNEQFF,TGTGCTAGTGGTATGGCCTGGGCAAACCCAAACAATGAGCAGTTCTTC,-,-,TRBV12-5,TRBJ2-1
CSASEANEQYF,TGCAGTGCTAGCGAGGCGAACGAGCAGTACTTC,-,-,TRBV20-1,TRBJ2-7
CAISDQQYNEQFF,TGTGCCATCAGTGATCAACAGTACAATGAGCAGTTCTTC,-,-,TRBV10-3,TRBJ2-1
CSVDSQLRTGEETQYF,TGCAGCGTCGATAGCCAGTTACGGACAGGGGAAGAGACCCAGTACTTC,once,TRBD1,TRBV29-1,TRBJ2-5
CASSGSRTGKVTYEQYF,TGTGCCAGCAGTGGCTCCCGGACAGGGAAGGTAACCTACGAGCAGTACTTC,-,TRBD1,TRBV2,TRBJ2-7
CASSLVVGGELFF,TGTGCCAGCAGCTTAGTGGTCGGCGGGGAGCTGTTTTTT,-,-,TRBV7-8,TRBJ2-2
CASRGLSNQPQHF,TGTGCCAGCAGGGGGCTCAGCAATCAGCCCCAGCATTTT,-,-,TRBV2,TRBJ1-5
CASRHDARGGTNYGYTF,TGTGCCAGCAGACACGACGCCCGGGGGGGTACTAACTATGGCTACACCTTC,-,-,TRBV2,TRBJ1-2
CASSLYSPNEKLFF,TGTGCCAGCAGCTTGTACAGCCCAAATGAAAAACTGTTTTTT,-,-,TRBV11-2,TRBJ1-4
CASSLAPSGGTATDTQYF,TGCGCCAGCAGCTTGGCACCTAGCGGGGGGACCGCAACAGATACGCAGTATTTT,few,TRBD2,TRBV5-1,TRBJ2-3
CAISEGVQETQYF,TGTGCCATCAGCGAAGGGGTTCAAGAGACCCAGTACTTC,-,-,TRBV10-3,TRBJ2-5
CASSRPGEIEKLFF,TGTGCCAGCAGCCGACCGGGGGAGATCGAAAAACTGTTTTTT,-,-,TRBV5-5,TRBJ1-4
CASSSGINQPQHF,TGTGCCAGCAGTTCGGGGATTAATCAGCCCCAGCATTTT,once,-,TRBV27,TRBJ1-5
CASSRYELFF,TGCGCCAGCAGCCGTTATGAACTGTTTTTT,-,-,TRBV4-1,TRBJ1-4
CSSSPTGSYTGELFF,TGTTCCAGCAGCCCCACAGGGAGCTACACCGGGGAGCTGTTTTTT,-,-,TRBV7-9,TRBJ2-2
CASSETGFREQYF,TGTGCCAGCAGTGAAACAGGGTTTCGCGAGCAGTACTTC,-,-,TRBV6-1,TRBJ2-7
CAWSRDRSHYAGNTIYF,TGTGCCTGGAGTCGGGACAGATCCCATTATGCTGGAAACACCATATATTTT,once,TRBD1,TRBV30,TRBJ1-3
CSSGQGGAKNIQYF,TGTTCCAGCGGTCAGGGGGGAGCCAAAAACATTCAGTACTTC,-,-,TRBV7-9,TRBJ2-4
CASSLALPQGGGNTIYF,TGTGCCAGCAGCTTAGCGCTCCCACAGGGCGGAGGAAACACCATATATTTT,-,-,TRBV7-9,TRBJ1-3
CASSEQSGTEAFF,TGTGCCAGCAGTGAACAGTCGGGGACTGAAGCTTTCTTT,-,-,TRBV6-4,TRBJ1-1